Included here is one T cell receptor (beta chain) sequence, with context. The antigen is unknown. The sample originates from a study of shared clonotypes between healthy human individuals. The germline gives CDR1 ENHRY, CDR2 SYGVKD. This CDR3 contains 14 residues. Trimming removed 10 bases at V and 0 bases at J, with 13 bases between. Study results and caveats: Generation probabilities of non-shared clonotypes were lower (relative to those shared by all four donors).

The repertoire was sequenced with immunoSEQ multiplex PCR; TCRdb's copy has only in-frame clones and lacks some. This table has about 980,000 clones, 76% appearing once. This receptor was identified in a man aged 18 to 35 in good health. Input material: memory CD4+ T cells sorted from blood. Described subset: CD45RA-negative fraction. This chain uses TRBV10-3 with TRBJ2-1, with a tentative D call TRBD2 (5 bases). CDR3 bases: TGTGCCACTGGGGAGCGAAGCTCCTACAATGAGCAGTTCTTC. This sequence encodes CATGERSSYNEQFF.